One T cell receptor beta chain is described in this entry. Measured with immunoSEQ multiplex PCR; TCRdb has only the in-frame clones, and not every one. This table has about 38,000 clones, about 86% appearing once. This sample was taken from a study of control samples from healthy donors and cancer patients. This sequence originates from a woman in her sixties or seventies with lung cancer. Sequenced input: PBMCs.

CDR3 loop: CASTLTQETQYF. DNA for the CDR3: TGTGCCAGCACCCTGACCCAAGAGACCCAGTACTTC. The chain combines TRBV2 with TRBJ2-5, with D hard to call. The CDR3 totals 12 residues. Deletions cut 7 bases from V and 1 base from J, with 7 bases between. The germline CDR1 and CDR2 sequences are SNHLY and FYNNEI.